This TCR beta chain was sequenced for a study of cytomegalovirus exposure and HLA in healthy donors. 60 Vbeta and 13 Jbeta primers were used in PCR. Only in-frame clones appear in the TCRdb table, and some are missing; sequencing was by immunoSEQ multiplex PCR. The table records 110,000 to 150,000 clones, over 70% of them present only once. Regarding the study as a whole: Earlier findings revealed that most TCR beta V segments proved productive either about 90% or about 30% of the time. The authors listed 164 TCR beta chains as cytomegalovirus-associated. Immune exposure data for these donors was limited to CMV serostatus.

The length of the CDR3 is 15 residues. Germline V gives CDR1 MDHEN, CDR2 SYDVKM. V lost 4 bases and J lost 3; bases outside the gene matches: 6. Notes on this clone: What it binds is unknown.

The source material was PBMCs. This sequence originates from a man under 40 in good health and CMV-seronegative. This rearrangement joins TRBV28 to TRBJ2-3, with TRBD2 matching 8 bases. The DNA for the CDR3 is TGTGCCAGCAGTTACTCTGCGGGAGGAACAGATACGCAGTATTTT. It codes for CASSYSAGGTDTQYF.